This record concerns one T cell receptor (beta chain) sequence. Clones were read by immunoSEQ multiplex PCR, and TCRdb kept only the in-frame ones, dropping some. Of 40,000 to 45,000 clones detected, 89% appear once; the ten largest clones hold 1% to 1.5%. This sample is part of a study of T cell changes during pregnancy in multiple sclerosis. Trimming removed 4 bases from V and 8 bases from J; junction bases left unmatched: 10. The CDR3 runs 16 residues. From germline, CDR1 is MNHNY and CDR2 SVGAGI (reference sequence). This chain links TRBV6-6 with TRBJ1-4, with TRBD1 matching 10 bases. The material was CD4+ T cells from peripheral blood mononuclear cells, obtained in the first trimester of pregnancy. The receptor's source is a female donor with multiple sclerosis, enrolled in a pregnancy study. CDR3 nucleotides: TGTGCCAGCAGTTTCCGAGCGGGACAGGGGCGAGAAAAACTGTTTTTT. Protein product: CASSFRAGQGREKLFF.